A selection of T cell receptor beta chains follows, all from one sample in a study of T cell responses to AZD1222 COVID-19 vaccine. The protocol was immunoSEQ multiplex PCR, while the TCRdb copy is restricted to in-frame clones and leaves out a portion. The sample yields about 140,000 clones, just over 90% seen once. Sequenced here: peripheral blood, sampled on day 0 of AZD1222 vaccination. These receptors were collected from an adult in good health. The CDR3 runs from the conserved cysteine through the conserved F or W.

v_call | cdr3_aa
TRBV30 | CAWSTPGSLFSYNEQFF
TRBV3-1/TRBV3-2 | CASSRQAGGGYEQYF
TRBV12-3/TRBV12-4 | CASSPRALGYTF
TRBV5-6 | CASSLLTENTEAFF
TRBV27 | CASSLAQNTEAFF
TRBV7-9 | CASSLQGTTDTQYF
TRBV5-1 | CASSLAPVGGSSSYEQYF
TRBV19 | CASSIAPGLAGSEQYF
TRBV30 | CACIAGTNTGELFF
TRBV9 | CASSVGLGGYTF
TRBV27 | CASSLSVPRTYEQYF
TRBV7-9 | CASSLSGTGWETQYF
TRBV4-3 | CASSQDGLAGVTDTQYF
TRBV19 | CASSIVRGREETQYF